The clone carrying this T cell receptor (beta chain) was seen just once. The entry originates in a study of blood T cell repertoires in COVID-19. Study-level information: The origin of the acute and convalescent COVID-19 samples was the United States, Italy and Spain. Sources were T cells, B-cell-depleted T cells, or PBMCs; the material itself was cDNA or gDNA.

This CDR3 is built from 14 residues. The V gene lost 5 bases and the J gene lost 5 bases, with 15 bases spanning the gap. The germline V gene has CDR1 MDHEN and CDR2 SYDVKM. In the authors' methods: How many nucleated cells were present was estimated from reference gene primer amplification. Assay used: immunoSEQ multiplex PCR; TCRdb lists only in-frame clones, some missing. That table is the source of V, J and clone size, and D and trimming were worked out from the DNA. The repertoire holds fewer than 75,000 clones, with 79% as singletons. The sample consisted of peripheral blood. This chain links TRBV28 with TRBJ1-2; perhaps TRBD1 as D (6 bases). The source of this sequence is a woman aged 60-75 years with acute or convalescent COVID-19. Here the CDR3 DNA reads TGTGCCAGCAGTCGACAGGCTCAGTGGTATGGCTACACCTTC. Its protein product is CASSRQAQWYGYTF.